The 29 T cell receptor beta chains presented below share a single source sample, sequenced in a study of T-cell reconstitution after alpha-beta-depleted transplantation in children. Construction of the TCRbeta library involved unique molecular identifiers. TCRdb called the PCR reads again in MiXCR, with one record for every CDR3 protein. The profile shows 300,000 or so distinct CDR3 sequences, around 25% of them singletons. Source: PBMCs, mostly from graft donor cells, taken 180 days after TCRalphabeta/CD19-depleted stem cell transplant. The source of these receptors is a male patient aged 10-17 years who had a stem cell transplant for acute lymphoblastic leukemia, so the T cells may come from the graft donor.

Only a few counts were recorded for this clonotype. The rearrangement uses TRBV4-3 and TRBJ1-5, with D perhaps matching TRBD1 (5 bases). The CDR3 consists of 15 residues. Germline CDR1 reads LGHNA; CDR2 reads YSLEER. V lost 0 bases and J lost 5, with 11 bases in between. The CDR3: CASSQDGGYYQPQHF. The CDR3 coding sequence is TGCGCCAGCAGCCAAGACGGGGGTTACTATCAGCCCCAGCATTTT.

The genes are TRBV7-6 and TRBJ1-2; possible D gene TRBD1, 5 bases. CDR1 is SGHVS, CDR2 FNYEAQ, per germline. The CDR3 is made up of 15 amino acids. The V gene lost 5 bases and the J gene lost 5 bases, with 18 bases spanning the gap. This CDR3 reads CASSPLGGGGYGYTF. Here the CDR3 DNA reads TGTGCCAGCAGCCCCCTCGGGGGGGGAGGGTATGGCTACACCTTC.

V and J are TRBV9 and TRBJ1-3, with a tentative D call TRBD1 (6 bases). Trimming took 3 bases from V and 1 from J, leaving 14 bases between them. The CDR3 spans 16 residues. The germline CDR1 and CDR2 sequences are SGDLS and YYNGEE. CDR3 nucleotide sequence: TGTGCCAGCAGCGGACAGGTCCAAGGGTCTGGAAACACCATATATTTT. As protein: CASSGQVQGSGNTIYF. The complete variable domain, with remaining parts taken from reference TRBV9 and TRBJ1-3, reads DSGVTQTPKHLITATGQRVTLRCSPRSGDLSVYWYQQSLDQGLQFLIQYYNGEERAKGNILERFSAQQFPDLHSELNLSSLELGDSALYFCASSGQVQGSGNTIYFGEGSWLTVV.

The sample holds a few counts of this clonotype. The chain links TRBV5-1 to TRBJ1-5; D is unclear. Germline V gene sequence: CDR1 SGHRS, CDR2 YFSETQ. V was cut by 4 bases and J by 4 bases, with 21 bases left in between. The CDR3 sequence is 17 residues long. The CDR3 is CASSLPGRRKRNQPQHF. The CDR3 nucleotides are TGCGCCAGCAGCCTCCCGGGAAGAAGGAAAAGGAATCAGCCCCAGCATTTT.

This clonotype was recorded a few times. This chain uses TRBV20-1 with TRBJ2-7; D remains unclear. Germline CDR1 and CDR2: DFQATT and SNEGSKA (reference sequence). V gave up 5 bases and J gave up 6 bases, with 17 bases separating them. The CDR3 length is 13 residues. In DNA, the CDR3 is TGCAGTGCTCGTGGCGCCCCGCTACCCGAGCAGTACTTC. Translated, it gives CSARGAPLPEQYF.

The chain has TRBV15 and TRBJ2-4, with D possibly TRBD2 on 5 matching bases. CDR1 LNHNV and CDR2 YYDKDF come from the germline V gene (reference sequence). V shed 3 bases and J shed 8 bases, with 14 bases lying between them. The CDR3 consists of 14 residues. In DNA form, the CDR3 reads TGTGCCACCAGCAGCTTTGAGGGAGAATACATTCAGTACTTC. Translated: CATSSFEGEYIQYF.

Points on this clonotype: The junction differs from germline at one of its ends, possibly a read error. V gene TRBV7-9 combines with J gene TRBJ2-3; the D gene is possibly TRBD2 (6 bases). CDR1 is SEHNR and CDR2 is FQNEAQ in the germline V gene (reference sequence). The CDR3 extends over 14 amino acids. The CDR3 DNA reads TGTGCCGGCAGCTTAGCGGCTGCCGCGGATACGCAGTATTTT. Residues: CAGSLAAAADTQYF.

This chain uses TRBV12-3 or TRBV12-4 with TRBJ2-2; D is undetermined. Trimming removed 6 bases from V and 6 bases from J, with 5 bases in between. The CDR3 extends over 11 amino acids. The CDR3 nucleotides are TGTGCCAGCAGACATTCCGGGGAGCTGTTTTTT. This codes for CASRHSGELFF.

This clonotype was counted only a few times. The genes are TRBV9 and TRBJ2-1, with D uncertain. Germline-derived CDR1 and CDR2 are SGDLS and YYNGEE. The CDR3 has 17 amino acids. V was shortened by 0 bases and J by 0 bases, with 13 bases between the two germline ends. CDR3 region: CASSVATRSGSYNEQFF. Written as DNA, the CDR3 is TGTGCCAGCAGCGTAGCTACCCGATCAGGCTCCTACAATGAGCAGTTCTTC. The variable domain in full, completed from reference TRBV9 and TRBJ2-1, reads DSGVTQTPKHLITATGQRVTLRCSPRSGDLSVYWYQQSLDQGLQFLIQYYNGEERAKGNILERFSAQQFPDLHSELNLSSLELGDSALYFCASSVATRSGSYNEQFFGPGTRLTVL.

This CDR3 is CASSFFRYTEAFF. CDR3 bases: TGTGCCAGCAGTTTTTTTAGGTACACTGAAGCTTTCTTT. This chain links TRBV27 with TRBJ1-1; no clear D gene. Germline loops: CDR1 MNHEY, CDR2 SMNVEV (reference sequence). Trimming took 3 bases from V and 3 from J, leaving 8 bases between them. The CDR3 is made up of 13 amino acids.

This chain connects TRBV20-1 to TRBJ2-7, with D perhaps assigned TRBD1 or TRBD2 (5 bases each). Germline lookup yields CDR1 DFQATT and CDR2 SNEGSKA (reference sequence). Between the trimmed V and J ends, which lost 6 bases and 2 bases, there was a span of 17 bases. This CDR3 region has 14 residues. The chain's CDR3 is CSASLGTNPYEQYF. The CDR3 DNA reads TGCAGTGCCTCCCTCGGGACCAATCCCTACGAGCAGTACTTC.

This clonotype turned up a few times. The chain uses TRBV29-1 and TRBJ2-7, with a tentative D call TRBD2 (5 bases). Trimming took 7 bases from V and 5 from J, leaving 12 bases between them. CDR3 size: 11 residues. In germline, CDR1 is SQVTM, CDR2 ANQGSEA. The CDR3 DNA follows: TGCAGCGGCGTCACTAGTAACGAGCAGTACTTC. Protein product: CSGVTSNEQYF.

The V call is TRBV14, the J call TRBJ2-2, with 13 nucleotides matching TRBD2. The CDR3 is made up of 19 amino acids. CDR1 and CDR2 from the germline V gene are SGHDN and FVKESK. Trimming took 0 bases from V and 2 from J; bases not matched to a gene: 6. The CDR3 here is CASSQDRGTSGINTGELFF. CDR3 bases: TGTGCCAGCAGCCAAGACCGAGGGACTAGCGGGATCAACACCGGGGAGCTGTTTTTT.

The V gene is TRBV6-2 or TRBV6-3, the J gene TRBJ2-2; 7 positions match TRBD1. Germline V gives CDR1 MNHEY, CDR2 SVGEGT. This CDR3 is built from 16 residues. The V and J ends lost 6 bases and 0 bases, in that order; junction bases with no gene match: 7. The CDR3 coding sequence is TGTGCCAGCAGGTATACGGGGACAGCGAACACCGGGGAGCTGTTTTTT. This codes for CASRYTGTANTGELFF.

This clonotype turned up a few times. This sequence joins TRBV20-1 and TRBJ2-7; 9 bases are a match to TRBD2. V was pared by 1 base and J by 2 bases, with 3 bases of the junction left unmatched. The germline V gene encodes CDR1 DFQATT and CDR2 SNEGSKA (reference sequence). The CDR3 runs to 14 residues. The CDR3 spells CSARASGITYEQYF. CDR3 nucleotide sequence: TGCAGTGCTAGAGCTAGCGGGATTACCTACGAGCAGTACTTC.

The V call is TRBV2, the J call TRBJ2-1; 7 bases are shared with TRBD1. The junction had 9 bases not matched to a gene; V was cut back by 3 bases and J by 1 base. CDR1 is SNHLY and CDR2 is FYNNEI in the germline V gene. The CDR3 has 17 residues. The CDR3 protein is CASSEGQPFTSYNEQFF. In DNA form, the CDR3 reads TGTGCCAGCAGTGAGGGACAGCCCTTCACATCCTACAATGAGCAGTTCTTC.

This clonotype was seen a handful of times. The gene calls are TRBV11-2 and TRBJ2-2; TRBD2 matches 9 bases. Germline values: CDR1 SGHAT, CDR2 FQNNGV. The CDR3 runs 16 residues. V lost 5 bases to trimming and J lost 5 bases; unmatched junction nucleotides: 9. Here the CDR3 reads CASSARGGRRTGELFF. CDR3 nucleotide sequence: TGTGCCAGCAGCGCGCGGGGGGGCAGGCGGACCGGGGAGCTGTTTTTT.

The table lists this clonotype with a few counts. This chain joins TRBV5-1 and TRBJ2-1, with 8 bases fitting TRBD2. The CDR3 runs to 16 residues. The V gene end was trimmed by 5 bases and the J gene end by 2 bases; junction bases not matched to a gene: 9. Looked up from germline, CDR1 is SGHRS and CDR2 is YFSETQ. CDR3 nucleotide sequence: TGCGCCAGCAGGCACATAGCGGGACCAACCTACAATGAGCAGTTCTTC. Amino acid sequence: CASRHIAGPTYNEQFF.

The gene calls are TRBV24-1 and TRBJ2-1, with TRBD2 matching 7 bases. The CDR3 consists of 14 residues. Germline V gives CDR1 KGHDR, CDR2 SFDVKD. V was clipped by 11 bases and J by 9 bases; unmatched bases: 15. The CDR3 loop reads CANVVGGPDSEQFF. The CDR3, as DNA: TGTGCCAACGTAGTGGGAGGGCCAGATAGTGAGCAGTTCTTC.

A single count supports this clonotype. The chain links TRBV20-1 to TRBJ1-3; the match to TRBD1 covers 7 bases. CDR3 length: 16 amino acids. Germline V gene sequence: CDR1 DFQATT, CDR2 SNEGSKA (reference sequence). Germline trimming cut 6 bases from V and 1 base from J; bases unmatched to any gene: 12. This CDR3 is CSARASETGSGNTIYF. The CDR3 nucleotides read TGCAGTGCCCGAGCCTCCGAGACAGGGTCTGGAAACACCATATATTTT.

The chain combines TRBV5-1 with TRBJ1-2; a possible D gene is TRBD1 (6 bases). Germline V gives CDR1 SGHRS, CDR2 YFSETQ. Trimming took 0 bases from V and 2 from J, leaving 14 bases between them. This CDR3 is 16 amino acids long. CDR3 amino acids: CASSLAWTESNYGYTF. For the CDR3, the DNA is TGCGCCAGCAGCTTGGCCTGGACAGAATCCAACTATGGCTACACCTTC.

CDR3 sequence (DNA): TGTGCCACCAGTGATTTACCGGGAGAAAAGGAGACCCAGTACTTC. Amino acid sequence: CATSDLPGEKETQYF. V is TRBV24-1 and J is TRBJ2-5; D possibly corresponds to TRBD2 (6 bases). Germline CDR1 is KGHDR and CDR2 is SFDVKD. V lost 1 base and J 5 bases, leaving 13 bases between the germline ends. The CDR3 covers 15 residues.

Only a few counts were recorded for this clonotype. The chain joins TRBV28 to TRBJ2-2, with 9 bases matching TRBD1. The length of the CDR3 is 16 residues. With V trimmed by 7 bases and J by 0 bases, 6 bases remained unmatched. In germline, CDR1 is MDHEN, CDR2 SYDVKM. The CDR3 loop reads CASNVGDRANTGELFF. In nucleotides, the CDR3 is TGTGCCAGCAATGTGGGGGACAGGGCGAACACCGGGGAGCTGTTTTTT.

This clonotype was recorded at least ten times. The CDR3 is CASSPGLVANTGELFF. The CDR3 nucleotides are TGCGCCAGCAGCCCGGGACTGGTGGCGAACACCGGGGAGCTGTTTTTT. The chain uses TRBV4-1 and TRBJ2-2, with a possible D match to TRBD2 (6 bases). V lost 4 bases and J lost 0, with 12 bases in between. Germline-derived CDR1 and CDR2 are MGHRA and YSYEKL. The CDR3 extends over 16 amino acids.

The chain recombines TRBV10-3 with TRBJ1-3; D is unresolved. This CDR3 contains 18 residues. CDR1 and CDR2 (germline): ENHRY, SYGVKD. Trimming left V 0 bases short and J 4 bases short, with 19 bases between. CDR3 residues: CAISESNGRTSGGNTIYF. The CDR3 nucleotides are TGTGCCATCAGTGAGTCCAACGGCAGGACGTCGGGCGGAAACACCATATATTTT.

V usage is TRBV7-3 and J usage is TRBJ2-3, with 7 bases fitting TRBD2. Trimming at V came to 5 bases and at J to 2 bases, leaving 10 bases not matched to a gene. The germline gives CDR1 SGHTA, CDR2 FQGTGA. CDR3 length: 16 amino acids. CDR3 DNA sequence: TGTGCCAGCAGCCGACAAGGGACTAAGTCCACAGATACGCAGTATTTT. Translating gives CASSRQGTKSTDTQYF.

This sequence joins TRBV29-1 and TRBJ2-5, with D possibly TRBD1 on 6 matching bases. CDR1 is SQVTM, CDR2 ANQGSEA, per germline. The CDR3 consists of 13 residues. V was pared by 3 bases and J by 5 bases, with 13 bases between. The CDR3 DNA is TGCAGCGTTGACCTGGGGGCGGCGGAGACCCAGTACTTC. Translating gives CSVDLGAAETQYF.

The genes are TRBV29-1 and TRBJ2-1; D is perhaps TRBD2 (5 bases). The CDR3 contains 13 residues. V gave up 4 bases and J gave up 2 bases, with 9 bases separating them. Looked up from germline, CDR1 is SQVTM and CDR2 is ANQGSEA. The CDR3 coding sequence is TGCAGCGTTGTGCGGAGGACCTACAATGAGCAGTTCTTC. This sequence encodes CSVVRRTYNEQFF.

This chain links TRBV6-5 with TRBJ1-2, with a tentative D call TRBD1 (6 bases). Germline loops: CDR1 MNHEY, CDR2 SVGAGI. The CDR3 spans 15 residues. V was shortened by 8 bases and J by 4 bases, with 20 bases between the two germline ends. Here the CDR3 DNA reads TGTGCCAGCGGTTGGGGGGGACAACTAGTCTATGGCTACACCTTC. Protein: CASGWGGQLVYGYTF.